This entry lists 14 T cell receptor beta chains sequenced from one sample in a study of blood T cell repertoires in COVID-19 (dated by TCRdb to the early 2020s). Library preparation used the immunoSEQ multiplex PCR assay. As stored in TCRdb, this immuneACCESS dataset retains in-frame rearrangements with V and J assigned. A fraction of the clones does not appear; measured against another copy, unresolved V genes explain less than half of the discrepancy, and the remainder lacks a known reason. Recorded for this sample are a few hundred thousand clones; more than 85% of them occurred a single time. The ten largest account for around 2.5% of the sample. The material sequenced was peripheral blood. These receptors were taken from a person between 18 and 30 years old with COVID-19, enrolled during active disease.

The rearrangement uses TRBV7-9 and TRBJ1-6, with D hard to call. CDR1 and CDR2 from the germline V gene are SEHNR and FQNEAQ (reference sequence). Trimming shortened V by 6 bases and J by 10 bases, and 10 bases separated the two germline ends. This CDR3 region has 12 residues. This CDR3 is CASRRNRSPLHF. The CDR3 DNA reads TGTGCCAGCAGGCGGAATCGATCACCCCTCCACTTT. Based on the CDR3 plus reference TRBV7-9 and TRBJ1-6, the full variable domain is DTGVSQNPRHKITKRGQNVTFRCDPISEHNRLYWYRQTLGQGPEFLTYFQNEAQLEKSRLLSDRFSAERPKGSFSTLEIQRTEQGDSAMYLCASRRNRSPLHFGNGTRLTVT.

The chain is built from TRBV5-1 and TRBJ2-3, with 12 positions matching TRBD2. Trimming removed 4 bases from V and 4 bases from J; junction bases left unmatched: 7. This CDR3 comprises 16 residues. Germline lookup yields CDR1 SGHRS and CDR2 YFSETQ. As DNA, the CDR3 is TGCGCCAGCAGCCCGGAGGCTAGCGGGGGGGCAGATACGCAGTATTTT. Its protein product is CASSPEASGGADTQYF.

The V and J genes are TRBV2 and TRBJ1-1; the D is unclear. Germline lookup yields CDR1 SNHLY and CDR2 FYNNEI. V lost 3 bases and J lost 3, with 17 bases in between. The CDR3 spans 16 residues. The CDR3 nucleotides read TGTGCCAGCAGTGAGTACAGCCCAACCGTAGACACTGAAGCTTTCTTT. It encodes CASSEYSPTVDTEAFF.

The chain uses TRBV25-1 and TRBJ1-1; D might be TRBD1 (5 bases). Germline values: CDR1 MGHDK, CDR2 SYGVNS. Trimming pared 6 bases from V and 0 bases from J, leaving 14 bases between. The CDR3 has 15 amino acids. The CDR3 DNA reads TGTGCCAGCAGGCTCCATTGGGGCATGAACACTGAAGCTTTCTTT. It translates to CASRLHWGMNTEAFF.

V gene TRBV9 combines with J gene TRBJ2-2, with unresolved D. The CDR3 contains 15 residues. CDR1 SGDLS and CDR2 YYNGEE come from the germline V gene. Trimming took off 0 bases at V and 4 bases at J, with 10 bases between the two ends. CDR3 nucleotide sequence: TGTGCCAGCAGCGTAGCTACTTCTGGCACCGGGGAGCTGTTTTTT. Translating it yields CASSVATSGTGELFF.

The genes are TRBV19 and TRBJ1-5; D gene uncertain. V was pared by 3 bases and J by 7 bases, with 13 bases between. Germline V gives CDR1 LNHDA, CDR2 SQIVND (reference sequence). The CDR3 sequence is 14 residues long. CDR3: CASSILQLGQPQHF. The CDR3 region has the DNA TGTGCCAGTAGTATTTTGCAGTTGGGCCAGCCCCAGCATTTT. The full variable domain, with the rest looked up from reference TRBV19 and TRBJ1-5, is DGGITQSPKYLFRKEGQNVTLSCEQNLNHDAMYWYRQDPGQGLRLIYYSQIVNDFQKGDIAEGYSVSREKKESFPLTVTSAQKNPTAFYLCASSILQLGQPQHFGDGTRLSIL.

V gene TRBV4-1 combines with J gene TRBJ2-5; D possibly corresponds to TRBD1 (5 bases). The CDR3 is 14 residues long. Trimming left V 3 bases short and J 0 bases short, with 8 bases between. The germline CDR1 and CDR2 sequences are MGHRA and YSYEKL. The CDR3 DNA reads as TGCGCCAGCAGCCAGCGACAGTACCAAGAGACCCAGTACTTC. Its protein product is CASSQRQYQETQYF.

Concerning this clone: The sample has other DNA sequences that encode this CDR3 too. The J gene is TRBJ1-5, the V gene TRBV19; D remains unclear. Trimming left V 1 base short and J 6 bases short, with 7 bases between. Germline CDR1 is LNHDA and CDR2 is SQIVND (reference sequence). This CDR3 region has 13 residues. This CDR3 is CASSIGGGQPQHF. CDR3 coding DNA: TGTGCCAGTAGTATAGGAGGTGGTCAGCCCCAGCATTTT.

This sequence joins TRBV6-1 and TRBJ2-7, with D tentatively TRBD1 (6 bases). The V end was cut by 3 bases, the J end by 4 bases, with 10 bases between. The CDR3 is 13 residues long. Germline V gene lookup returns CDR1 MNHNS and CDR2 SASEGT. This chain's CDR3 is CASSDGQPYEQYF. The CDR3, as DNA: TGTGCCAGCAGTGACGGACAGCCTTACGAGCAGTACTTC.

This clone was recorded a few times. The V gene is TRBV28, the J gene TRBJ1-1; 7 nucleotides align to TRBD1. Germline CDR1 MDHEN, CDR2 SYDVKM. This CDR3 comprises 17 residues. J lost 1 base, V lost 6 bases, and 14 bases had no gene match. The CDR3 nucleotides are TGTGCCAGCAGCCGCGGTTCGACAGGGCCAAGGAACACTGAAGCTTTCTTT. Amino acids: CASSRGSTGPRNTEAFF.

The rearrangement links TRBV24-1 to TRBJ1-5; D is unresolved. Per the germline V gene, CDR1 is KGHDR and CDR2 is SFDVKD. V shed 5 bases and J shed 5 bases, with 6 bases lying between them. The length of the CDR3 is 12 residues. The CDR3 sequence is CATSVGDQPQHF. The CDR3 coding sequence is TGTGCCACCAGTGTAGGAGATCAGCCCCAGCATTTT.

A single count supports this clone. The CDR3, as DNA: TGTGCCAGCAGTTACAGGGGGTGCTACGAGCAGTACTTC. This sequence encodes CASSYRGCYEQYF. V is TRBV6-7 and J is TRBJ2-7; possible D gene TRBD1, 6 bases. TRBV6-7 is known as an ORF, though its function is uncertain. The CDR3 is made up of 13 amino acids. Trimming cost V 2 bases and J 3 bases, with 8 bases left between them.

The chain recombines TRBV14 with TRBJ2-7, with D tentatively TRBD1 (6 bases). V gave up 1 base and J gave up 3 bases, with 19 bases separating them. The CDR3 totals 17 residues. CDR1 and CDR2 (germline): SGHDN, FVKESK. For the CDR3, the DNA is TGTGCCAGCAGCCAAGCATGGGACCCTCGAGGGGGCTACGAGCAGTACTTC. Translated: CASSQAWDPRGGYEQYF.

Written as DNA, the CDR3 is TGTGCCAGCAGCCTACGGGGGGCCAACACTGAAGCTTTCTTT. This encodes CASSLRGANTEAFF. V usage is TRBV3-1 (or the pseudogene TRBV3-2) and J usage is TRBJ1-1, with D perhaps TRBD1 (6 bases). Germline CDR1 is LGHDT and CDR2 is YNNKEL (reference sequence). Trimming stripped 4 bases from V and 2 bases from J, with 11 bases between. CDR3 size: 14 residues.